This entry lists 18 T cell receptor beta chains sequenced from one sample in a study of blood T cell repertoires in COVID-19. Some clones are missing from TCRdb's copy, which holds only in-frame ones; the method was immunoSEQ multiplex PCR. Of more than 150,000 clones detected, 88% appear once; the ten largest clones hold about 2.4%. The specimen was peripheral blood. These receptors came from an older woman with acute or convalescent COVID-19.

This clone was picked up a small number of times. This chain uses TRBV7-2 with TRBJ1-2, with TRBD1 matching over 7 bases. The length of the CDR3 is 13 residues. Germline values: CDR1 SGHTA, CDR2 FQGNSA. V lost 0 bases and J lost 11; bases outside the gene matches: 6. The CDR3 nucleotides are TGTGCCAGCAGCTTAGCGCGGAGGGGGCTTTACACCTTC. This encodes CASSLARRGLYTF.

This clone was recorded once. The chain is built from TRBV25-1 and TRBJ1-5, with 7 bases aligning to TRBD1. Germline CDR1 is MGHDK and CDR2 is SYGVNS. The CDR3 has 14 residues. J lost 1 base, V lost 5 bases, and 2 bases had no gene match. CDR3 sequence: CASSLTGSNQPQHF. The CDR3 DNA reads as TGTGCCAGCAGTTTGACAGGGAGCAATCAGCCCCAGCATTTT.

DNA of the CDR3: TGTGCCAGCAGCCCTCTAGCGGTGAACACCGGGGAGCTGTTTTTT. This encodes CASSPLAVNTGELFF. The chain combines TRBV2 with TRBJ2-2, with TRBD2 matching 7 bases. The CDR3 runs 15 residues. Trimming took 6 bases from V and 1 from J; bases not matched to a gene: 5. Germline values: CDR1 SNHLY, CDR2 FYNNEI.

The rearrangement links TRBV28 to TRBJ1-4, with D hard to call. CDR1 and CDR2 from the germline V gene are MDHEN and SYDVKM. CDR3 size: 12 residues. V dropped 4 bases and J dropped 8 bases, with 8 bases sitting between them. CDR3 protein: CASSSGKEKLFF. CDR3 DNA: TGTGCCAGCAGTTCAGGAAAAGAAAAACTGTTTTTT.

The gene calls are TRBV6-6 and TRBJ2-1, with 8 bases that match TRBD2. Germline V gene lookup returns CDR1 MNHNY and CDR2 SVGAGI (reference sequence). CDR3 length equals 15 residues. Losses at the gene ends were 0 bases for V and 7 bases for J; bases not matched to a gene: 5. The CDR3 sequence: CASSYSGGGNNEQFF. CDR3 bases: TGTGCCAGCAGTTACTCCGGCGGGGGGAATAATGAGCAGTTCTTC.

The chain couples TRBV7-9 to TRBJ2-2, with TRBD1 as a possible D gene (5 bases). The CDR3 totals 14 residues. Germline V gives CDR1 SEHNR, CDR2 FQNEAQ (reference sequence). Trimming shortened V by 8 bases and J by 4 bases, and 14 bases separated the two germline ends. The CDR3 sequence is CASDWGSSTGELFF. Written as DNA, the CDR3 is TGTGCCAGCGACTGGGGCTCCTCCACCGGGGAGCTGTTTTTT.

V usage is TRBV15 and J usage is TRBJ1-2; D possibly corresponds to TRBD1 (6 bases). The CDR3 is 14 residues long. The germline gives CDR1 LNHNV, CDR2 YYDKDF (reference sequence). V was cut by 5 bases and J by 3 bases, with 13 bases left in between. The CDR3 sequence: CATSLQGVDYGYTF. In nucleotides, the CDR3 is TGTGCCACCAGCCTACAGGGAGTGGACTATGGCTACACCTTC.

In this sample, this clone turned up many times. The CDR3 region has the DNA TGTGCCTGGAGTGCCGGACAGGGGCTACTTAGGGCGAACACCGGGGAGCTGTTTTTT. Its protein product is CAWSAGQGLLRANTGELFF. The chain uses TRBV30 and TRBJ2-2, with 9 bases matching TRBD1. The length of the CDR3 is 19 residues. Germline V gene lookup returns CDR1 GTSNPN and CDR2 SVGIG (reference sequence). Losses at the gene ends were 1 base for V and 0 bases for J; bases not matched to a gene: 12.

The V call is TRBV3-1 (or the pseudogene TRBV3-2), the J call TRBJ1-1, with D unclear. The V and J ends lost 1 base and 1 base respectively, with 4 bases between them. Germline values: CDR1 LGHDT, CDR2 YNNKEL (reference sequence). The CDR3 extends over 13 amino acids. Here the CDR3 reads CASSQGPNTEAFF. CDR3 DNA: TGTGCCAGCAGCCAAGGGCCGAACACTGAAGCTTTCTTT.

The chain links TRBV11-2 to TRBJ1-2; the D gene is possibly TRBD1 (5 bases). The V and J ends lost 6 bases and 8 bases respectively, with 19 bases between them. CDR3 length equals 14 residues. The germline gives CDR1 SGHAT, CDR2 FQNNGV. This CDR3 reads CASSSLREERGYTF. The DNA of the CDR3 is TGTGCCAGCAGTTCTCTCAGGGAAGAGCGAGGCTACACCTTC.

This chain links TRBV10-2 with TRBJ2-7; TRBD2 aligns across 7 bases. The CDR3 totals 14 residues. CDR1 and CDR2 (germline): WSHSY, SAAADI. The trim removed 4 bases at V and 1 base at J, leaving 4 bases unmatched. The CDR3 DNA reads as TGCGCCAGCAGTGCGAAGCGGGGATCCTACGAGCAGTACTTC. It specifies CASSAKRGSYEQYF.

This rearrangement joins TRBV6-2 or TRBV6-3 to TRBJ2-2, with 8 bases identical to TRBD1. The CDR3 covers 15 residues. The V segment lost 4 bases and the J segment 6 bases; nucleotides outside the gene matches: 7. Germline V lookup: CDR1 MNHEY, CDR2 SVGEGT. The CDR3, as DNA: TGTGCCAGCAGTTTCCAGGGGGCGAGGGCCGGGGAGCTGTTTTTT. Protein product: CASSFQGARAGELFF.

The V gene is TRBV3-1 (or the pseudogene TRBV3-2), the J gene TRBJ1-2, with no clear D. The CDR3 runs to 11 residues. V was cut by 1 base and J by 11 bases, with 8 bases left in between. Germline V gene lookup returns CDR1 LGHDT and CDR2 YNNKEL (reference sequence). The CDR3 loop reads CASSQARVYTF. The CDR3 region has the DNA TGTGCCAGCAGCCAAGCGCGGGTTTACACCTTC.

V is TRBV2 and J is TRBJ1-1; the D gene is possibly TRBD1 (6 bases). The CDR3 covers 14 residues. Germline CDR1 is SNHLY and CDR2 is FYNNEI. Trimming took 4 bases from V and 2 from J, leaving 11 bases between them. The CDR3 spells CASSVDRFNTEAFF. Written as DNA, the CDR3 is TGTGCCAGCAGTGTCGACAGGTTTAACACTGAAGCTTTCTTT.

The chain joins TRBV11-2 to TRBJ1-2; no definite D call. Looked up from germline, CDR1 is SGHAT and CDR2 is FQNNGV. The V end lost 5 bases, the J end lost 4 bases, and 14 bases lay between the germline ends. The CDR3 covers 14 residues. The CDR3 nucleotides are TGTGCCAGCAGCGTTACAGACATCTCCTATGGCTACACCTTC. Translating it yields CASSVTDISYGYTF.

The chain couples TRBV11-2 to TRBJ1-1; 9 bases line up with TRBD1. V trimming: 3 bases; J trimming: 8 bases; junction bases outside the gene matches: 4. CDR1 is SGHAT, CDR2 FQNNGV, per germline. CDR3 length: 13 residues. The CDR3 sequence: CASSLDRGAEAFF. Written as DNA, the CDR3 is TGTGCCAGCAGCTTGGACAGGGGTGCCGAAGCTTTCTTT. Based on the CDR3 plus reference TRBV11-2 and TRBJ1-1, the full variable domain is EAGVAQSPRYKIIEKRQSVAFWCNPISGHATLYWYQQILGQGPKLLIQFQNNGVVDDSQLPKDRFSAERLKGVDSTLKIQPAKLEDSAVYLCASSLDRGAEAFFGQGTRLTVV.

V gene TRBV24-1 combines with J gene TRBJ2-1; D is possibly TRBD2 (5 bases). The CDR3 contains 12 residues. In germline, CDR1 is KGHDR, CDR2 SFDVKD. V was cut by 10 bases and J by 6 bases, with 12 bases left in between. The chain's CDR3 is CATTGSSNEQFF. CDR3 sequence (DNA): TGTGCCACTACGGGAAGTAGCAATGAGCAGTTCTTC.

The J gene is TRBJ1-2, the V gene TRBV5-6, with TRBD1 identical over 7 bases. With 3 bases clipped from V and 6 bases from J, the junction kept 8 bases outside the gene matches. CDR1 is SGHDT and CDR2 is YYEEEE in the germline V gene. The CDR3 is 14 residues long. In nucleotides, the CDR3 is TGTGCCAGCAGCTCCTGGACAGGCTTCCATGGCTACACCTTC. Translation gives CASSSWTGFHGYTF.